This record covers a single T cell receptor (beta chain). This CDR3 spans 13 amino acids. The V gene's germline CDR1 is SGHTA and CDR2 FQGNSA. V was cut by 5 bases and J by 3 bases, with 11 bases left in between. These data come from a study of blood T cell repertoires in COVID-19. Study-wide context: The United States, Italy and Spain provided the acute and convalescent COVID-19 samples. PBMCs, B-cell-depleted T cells, or T cells were the source of the cDNA or gDNA that made up the material.

In the original workflow: Estimated nucleated cell counts came from reference gene primer amplification. The repertoire was sequenced with immunoSEQ multiplex PCR; TCRdb's copy has only in-frame clones and lacks some. V, J and clone size are taken as reported in that table, and D and trimming were inferred from the DNA itself. Among about 66,000 clones, just under 80% were seen once, and the ten largest hold roughly 9.7%. This receptor was identified in a human donor in a cohort sampled during active COVID-19. The specimen was peripheral blood. V gene TRBV7-2 combines with J gene TRBJ2-7; perhaps TRBD1 as D (6 bases). The CDR3 loop is CASSRTVLYEQYF. Here the CDR3 DNA reads TGTGCCAGCAGCAGGACAGTACTCTACGAGCAGTACTTC. Looking up the rest from reference TRBV7-2 and TRBJ2-7 gives the full variable domain: GAGVSQSPSNKVTEKGKDVELRCDPISGHTALYWYRQSLGQGLEFLIYFQGNSAPDKSGLPSDRFSAERTGGSVSTLTIQRTQQEDSAVYLCASSRTVLYEQYFGPGTRLTVT.